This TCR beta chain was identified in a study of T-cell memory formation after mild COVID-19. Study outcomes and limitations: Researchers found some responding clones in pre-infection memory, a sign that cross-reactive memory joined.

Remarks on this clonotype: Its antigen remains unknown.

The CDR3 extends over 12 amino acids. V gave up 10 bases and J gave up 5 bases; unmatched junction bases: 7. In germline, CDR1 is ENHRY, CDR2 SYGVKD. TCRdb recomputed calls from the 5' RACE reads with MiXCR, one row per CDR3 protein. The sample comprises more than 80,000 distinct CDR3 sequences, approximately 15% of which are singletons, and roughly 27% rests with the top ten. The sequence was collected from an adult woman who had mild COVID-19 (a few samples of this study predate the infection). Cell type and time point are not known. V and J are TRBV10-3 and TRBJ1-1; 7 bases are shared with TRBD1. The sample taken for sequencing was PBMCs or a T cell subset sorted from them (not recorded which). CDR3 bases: TGTGCCACCCAGGGGGTTGATACTGAAGCTTTCTTT. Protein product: CATQGVDTEAFF.